Below are 5 T cell receptor beta chains sequenced from a single sample in a study of T cell responses to AZD1222 COVID-19 vaccine. Here immunoSEQ multiplex PCR was the method, and the copy in TCRdb shows in-frame clones only, minus some. The data hold over 110,000 clones, with roughly 90% observed a single time. The material was peripheral blood, obtained on day 0 of AZD1222 vaccination. The receptor set was obtained from an adult in good health.

This chain joins TRBV29-1 and TRBJ1-2; 9 bases fit TRBD1. V lost 0 bases to trimming and J lost 4 bases; unmatched junction nucleotides: 6. Germline V gene data show CDR1 as SQVTM and CDR2 as ANQGSEA. CDR3 length: 15 residues. The CDR3 spells CSVEDGTGFSYGYTF. The CDR3 DNA follows: TGCAGCGTTGAAGATGGGACAGGGTTCTCCTATGGCTACACCTTC.

J is TRBJ1-1 and V is TRBV6-4, with a possible D match to TRBD1 (6 bases). Germline V gene data show CDR1 as MRHNA and CDR2 as SNTAGT. The CDR3 covers 13 residues. V was trimmed by 6 bases and J by 4 bases, leaving 12 bases between them. CDR3 nucleotide sequence: TGTGCCAGCAGGTCCAACAGGGCCACTGAAGCTTTCTTT. This gives the protein CASRSNRATEAFF.

This clone appeared once. CDR3 amino acids: CASGAVMNTEAFF. The CDR3 nucleotides read TGTGCCAGCGGGGCAGTAATGAACACTGAAGCTTTCTTT. This sequence joins TRBV2 and TRBJ1-1; tentatively, D is TRBD1 (5 bases). The CDR3 covers 13 residues. Germline-derived CDR1 and CDR2 are SNHLY and FYNNEI. The V gene lost 8 bases and the J gene lost 0 bases, with 10 bases spanning the gap.

The chain couples TRBV2 to TRBJ2-2; 8 positions agree with TRBD2. Per germline, CDR1 SNHLY and CDR2 FYNNEI. The length of the CDR3 is 16 residues. V trimming: 1 base; J trimming: 5 bases; junction bases outside the gene matches: 6. CDR3 sequence: CASSEVSGRGTGELFF. As DNA, the CDR3 is TGTGCCAGCAGTGAAGTAAGCGGGAGAGGTACCGGGGAGCTGTTTTTT.

The CDR3 DNA sequence: TGCGCCAGCAGCTTGGGGACAGGGGGCGAGACCCAGTACTTC. This gives the protein CASSLGTGGETQYF. The chain couples TRBV5-1 to TRBJ2-5; TRBD1 matches 11 bases. The CDR3 is 14 residues long. The trim removed 0 bases at V and 5 bases at J, leaving 0 bases unmatched. Germline V CDR1 and CDR2: SGHRS, YFSETQ.